This T cell receptor beta chain was recovered during a study of CD8+ T cells in alopecia areata. Extracted from the samples, RNA was reverse transcribed into cDNA to serve as the sequencing template. TCRdb's table, derived via immunoSEQ multiplex PCR, lists solely in-frame clones and lacks some. The table shows 110,000 or so clones, with 55% to 80% occurring only once. There are 15 residues in the CDR3. With V trimmed by 4 bases and J by 1 base, 5 bases remained unmatched. Germline CDR1 SGHDT, CDR2 YYEEEE. This clone was recorded a few times. PBMCs, the starting material, were the source of sorted CD4+ and CD8+ T cells.

This receptor was obtained from a human donor in good health. Material: CD4+ T cells sorted from blood. This chain connects TRBV5-6 to TRBJ2-5; 9 nucleotides align to TRBD1. The CDR3 sequence is CASSGGTGSQETQYF. The CDR3, as DNA: TGTGCCAGCAGCGGCGGGACAGGGAGCCAAGAGACCCAGTACTTC.